Each of the 3 T cell receptor beta chains below was sequenced from the same sample in a study of control samples from healthy donors and cancer patients. The data were produced by immunoSEQ multiplex PCR, yet TCRdb's version contains in-frame clones alone and is incomplete. Here the sample spans about 20,000 clones, 85% to 90% being singletons. The specimen was PBMCs. The source of these receptors is a man in his sixties with head and neck cancer.

V is TRBV24-1 and J is TRBJ1-6; a weak D match, TRBD1 (5 bases). Germline V gene sequence: CDR1 KGHDR, CDR2 SFDVKD. Trimming left V 0 bases short and J 12 bases short, with 20 bases between. This CDR3 comprises 17 residues. The CDR3 nucleotides read TGTGCCACCAGTGATTTGGGCAGGGTCCCGATTGGGGGACCCCTCCACTTT. The encoded protein is CATSDLGRVPIGGPLHF.

The chain is built from TRBV5-1 and TRBJ2-5, with TRBD2 as a possible D gene (5 bases). Germline-derived CDR1 and CDR2 are SGHRS and YFSETQ. The CDR3 has 13 residues. Trimming stripped 3 bases from V and 1 base from J, with 7 bases between. CDR3 coding DNA: TGCGCCAGCAGCTCCGGACTCCAAGAGACCCAGTACTTC. It encodes CASSSGLQETQYF.

The rearrangement uses TRBV19 and TRBJ2-1; possibly TRBD1 for D (5 bases). V lost 7 bases and J 0 bases, leaving 13 bases between the germline ends. The CDR3 is 15 amino acids. Germline V gives CDR1 LNHDA, CDR2 SQIVND (reference sequence). CDR3 residues: CASTPRASSYNEQFF. CDR3 DNA sequence: TGTGCCAGTACCCCCAGGGCGAGCTCCTACAATGAGCAGTTCTTC. Complete variable domain (other parts from reference TRBV19 and TRBJ2-1): DGGITQSPKYLFRKEGQNVTLSCEQNLNHDAMYWYRQDPGQGLRLIYYSQIVNDFQKGDIAEGYSVSREKKESFPLTVTSAQKNPTAFYLCASTPRASSYNEQFFGPGTRLTVL.